The present entry profiles one T cell receptor (beta chain) with its context. The antigen remains undetermined. This sample is drawn from a study of CD8 T cells in ankylosing spondylitis. The authors made TCR beta libraries by quantitative 5'-RACE with molecular barcodes. Via MiXCR, TCRdb re-called the 5' RACE reads, giving one row per CDR3 protein. The sample lists approximately 540,000 distinct CDR3 sequences, roughly 13% seen once, with under 7.5% in the top ten. General observations from the study: Apparently characteristic of ankylosing spondylitis blood was a TCR beta motif (about 8 highly homologous variants).

Germline loops: CDR1 DFQATT, CDR2 SNEGSKA (reference sequence). The V and J ends lost 5 bases and 1 base, in that order; junction bases with no gene match: 12. The CDR3 spans 17 residues. The chain couples TRBV20-1 to TRBJ2-3, with 10 bases matching TRBD2. Sequencing used blood, either unsorted or a sorted T cell fraction (not recorded which). The TCR sequence derives from a male donor with ankylosing spondylitis. Here the CDR3 DNA reads TGCAGTGCTTCGGGGTCTCCTAGCGGGAGAGGCACAGATACGCAGTATTTT. Translation: CSASGSPSGRGTDTQYF.